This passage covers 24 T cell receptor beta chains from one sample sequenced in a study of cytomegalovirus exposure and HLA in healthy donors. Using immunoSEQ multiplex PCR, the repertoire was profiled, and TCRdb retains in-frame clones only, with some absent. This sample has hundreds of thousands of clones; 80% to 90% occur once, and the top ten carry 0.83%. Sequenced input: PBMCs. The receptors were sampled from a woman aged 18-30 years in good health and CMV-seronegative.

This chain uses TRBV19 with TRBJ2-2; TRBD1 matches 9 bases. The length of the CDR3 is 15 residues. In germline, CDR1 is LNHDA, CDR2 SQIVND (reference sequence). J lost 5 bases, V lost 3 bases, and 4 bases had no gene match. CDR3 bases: TGTGCCAGTAGTATCGTACAGGGGGCTACCGGGGAGCTGTTTTTT. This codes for CASSIVQGATGELFF.

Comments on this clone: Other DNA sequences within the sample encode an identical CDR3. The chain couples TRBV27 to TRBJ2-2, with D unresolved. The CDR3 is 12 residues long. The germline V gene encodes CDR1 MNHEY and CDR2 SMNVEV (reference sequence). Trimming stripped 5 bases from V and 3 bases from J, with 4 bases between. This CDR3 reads CASSPYTGELFF. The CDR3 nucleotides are TGTGCCAGCAGTCCCTACACCGGGGAGCTGTTTTTT.

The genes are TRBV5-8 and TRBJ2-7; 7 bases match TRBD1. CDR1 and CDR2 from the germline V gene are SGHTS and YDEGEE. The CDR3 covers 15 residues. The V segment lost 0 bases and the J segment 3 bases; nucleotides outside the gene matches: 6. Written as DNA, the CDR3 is TGTGCCAGCAGCTTGGGACAGGGCGGCTACTACGAGCAGTACTTC. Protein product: CASSLGQGGYYEQYF.

CDR3 sequence (DNA): TGTGCCAGCGCCGACATCAACTATGGCTACACCTTC. It translates to CASADINYGYTF. This rearrangement joins TRBV28 to TRBJ1-2, with D unclear. This CDR3 has 12 amino acids. Between the trimmed V and J ends, which lost 8 bases and 2 bases, there was a span of 9 bases. Germline CDR1 reads MDHEN; CDR2 reads SYDVKM.

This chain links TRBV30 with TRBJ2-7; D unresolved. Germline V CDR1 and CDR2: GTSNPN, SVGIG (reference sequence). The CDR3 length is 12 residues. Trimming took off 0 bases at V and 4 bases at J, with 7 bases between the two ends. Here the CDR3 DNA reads TGTGCCTGGAGTGTGCAGGTGTACGAGCAGTACTTC. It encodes CAWSVQVYEQYF.

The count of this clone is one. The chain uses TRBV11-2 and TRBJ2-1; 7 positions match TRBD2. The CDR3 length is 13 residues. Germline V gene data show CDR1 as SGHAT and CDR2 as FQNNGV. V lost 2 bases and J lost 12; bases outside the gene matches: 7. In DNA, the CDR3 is TGTGCCAGCAGCTTATCCCCTAGCGGCCCGCAGTTCTTC. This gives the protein CASSLSPSGPQFF.

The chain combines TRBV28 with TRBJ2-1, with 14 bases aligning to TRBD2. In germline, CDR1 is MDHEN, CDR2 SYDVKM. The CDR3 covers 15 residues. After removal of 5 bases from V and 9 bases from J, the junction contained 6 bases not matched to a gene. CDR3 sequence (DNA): TGTGCCAGCAGTCTCTCGGGACTAGCGGGGGCTGAGCAGTTCTTC. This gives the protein CASSLSGLAGAEQFF.

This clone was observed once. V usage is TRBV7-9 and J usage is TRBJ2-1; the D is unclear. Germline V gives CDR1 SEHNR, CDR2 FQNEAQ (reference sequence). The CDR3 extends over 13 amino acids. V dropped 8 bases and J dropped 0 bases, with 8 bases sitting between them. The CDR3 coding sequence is TGTGCCAGCCTGGAGAGCTCCTACAATGAGCAGTTCTTC. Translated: CASLESSYNEQFF.

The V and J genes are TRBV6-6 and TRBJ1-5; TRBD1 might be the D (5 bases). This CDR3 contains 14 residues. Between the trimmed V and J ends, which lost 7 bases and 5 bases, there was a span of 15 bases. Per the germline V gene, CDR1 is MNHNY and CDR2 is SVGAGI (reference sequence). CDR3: CASTSGGLYQPQHF. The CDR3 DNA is TGTGCCAGCACCTCGGGGGGTCTGTATCAGCCCCAGCATTTT.

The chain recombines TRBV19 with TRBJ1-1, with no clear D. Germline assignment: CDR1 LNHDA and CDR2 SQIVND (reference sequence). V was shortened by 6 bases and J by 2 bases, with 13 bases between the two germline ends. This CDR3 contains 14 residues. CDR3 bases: TGTGCCAGTAGCTGGAGACGTACCAACACTGAAGCTTTCTTT. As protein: CASSWRRTNTEAFF.

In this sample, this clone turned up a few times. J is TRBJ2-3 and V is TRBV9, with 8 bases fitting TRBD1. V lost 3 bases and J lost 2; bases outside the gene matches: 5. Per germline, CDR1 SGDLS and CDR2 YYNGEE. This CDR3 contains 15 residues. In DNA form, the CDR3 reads TGTGCCAGCAGCGCACAGGGGGACCTCACAGATACGCAGTATTTT. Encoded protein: CASSAQGDLTDTQYF.

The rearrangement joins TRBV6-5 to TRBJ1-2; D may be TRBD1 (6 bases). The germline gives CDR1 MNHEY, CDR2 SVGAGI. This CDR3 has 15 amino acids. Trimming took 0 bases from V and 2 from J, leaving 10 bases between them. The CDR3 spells CASSYSAGQNYGYTF. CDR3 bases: TGTGCCAGCAGTTACTCTGCCGGACAGAACTATGGCTACACCTTC.

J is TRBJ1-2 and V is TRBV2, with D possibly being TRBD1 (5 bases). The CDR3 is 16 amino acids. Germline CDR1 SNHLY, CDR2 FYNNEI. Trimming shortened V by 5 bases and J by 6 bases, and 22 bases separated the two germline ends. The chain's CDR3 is CASSRGGAPTQHGYTF. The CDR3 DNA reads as TGTGCCAGCAGTCGCGGGGGAGCCCCGACCCAGCATGGCTACACCTTC.

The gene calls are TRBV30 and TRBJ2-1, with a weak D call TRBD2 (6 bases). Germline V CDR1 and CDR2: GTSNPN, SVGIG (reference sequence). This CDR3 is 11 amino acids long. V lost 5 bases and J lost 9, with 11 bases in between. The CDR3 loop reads CAWVWGGEQFF. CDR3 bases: TGTGCCTGGGTATGGGGAGGTGAGCAGTTCTTC.

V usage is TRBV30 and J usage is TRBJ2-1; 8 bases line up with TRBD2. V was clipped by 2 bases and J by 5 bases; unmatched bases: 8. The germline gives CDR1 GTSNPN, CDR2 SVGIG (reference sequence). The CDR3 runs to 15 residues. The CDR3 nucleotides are TGTGCCTGGAGTATCCTTTTCGGGAGGGACAATGAGCAGTTCTTC. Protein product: CAWSILFGRDNEQFF.

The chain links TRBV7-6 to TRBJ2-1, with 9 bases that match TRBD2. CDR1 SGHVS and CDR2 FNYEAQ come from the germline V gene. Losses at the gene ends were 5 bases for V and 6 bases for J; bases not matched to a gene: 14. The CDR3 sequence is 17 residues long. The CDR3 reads CASSPRSGGTSRNEQFF. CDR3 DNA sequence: TGTGCCAGCAGCCCGCGAAGCGGGGGGACCTCACGCAATGAGCAGTTCTTC.

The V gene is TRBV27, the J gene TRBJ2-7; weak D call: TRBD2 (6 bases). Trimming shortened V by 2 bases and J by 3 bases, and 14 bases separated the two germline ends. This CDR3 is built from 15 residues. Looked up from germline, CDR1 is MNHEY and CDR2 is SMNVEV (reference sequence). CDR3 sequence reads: CASSLRLLAIYEQYF. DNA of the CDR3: TGTGCCAGCAGTTTAAGGCTCCTAGCGATCTACGAGCAGTACTTC.

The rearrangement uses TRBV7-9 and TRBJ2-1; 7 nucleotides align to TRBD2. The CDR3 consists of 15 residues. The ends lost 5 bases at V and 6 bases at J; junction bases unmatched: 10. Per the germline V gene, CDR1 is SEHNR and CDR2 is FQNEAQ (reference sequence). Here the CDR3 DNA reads TGTGCCAGCAGCGGGGAGGGCGGGCCAATCAATGAGCAGTTCTTC. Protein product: CASSGEGGPINEQFF.

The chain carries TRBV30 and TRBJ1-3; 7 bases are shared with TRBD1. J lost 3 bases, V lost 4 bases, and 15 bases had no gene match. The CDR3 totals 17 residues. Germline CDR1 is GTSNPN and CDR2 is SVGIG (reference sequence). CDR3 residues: CAWTRRRDSRFGNTIYF. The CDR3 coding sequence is TGTGCCTGGACGCGAAGGAGGGACAGCCGGTTTGGAAACACCATATATTTT.

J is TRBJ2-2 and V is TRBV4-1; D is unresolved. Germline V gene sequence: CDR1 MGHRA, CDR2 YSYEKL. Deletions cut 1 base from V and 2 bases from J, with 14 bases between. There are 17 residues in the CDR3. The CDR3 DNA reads TGCGCCAGCAGCCAAGGCATGAGAGGAGACAACACCGGGGAGCTGTTTTTT. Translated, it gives CASSQGMRGDNTGELFF.

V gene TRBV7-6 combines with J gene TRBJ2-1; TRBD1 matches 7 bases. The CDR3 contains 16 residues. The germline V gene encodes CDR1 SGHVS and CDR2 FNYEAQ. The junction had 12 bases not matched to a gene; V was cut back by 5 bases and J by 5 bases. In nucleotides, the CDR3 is TGTGCCAGCAGCCATTCAATGACAGGGAAGGACAATGAGCAGTTCTTC. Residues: CASSHSMTGKDNEQFF. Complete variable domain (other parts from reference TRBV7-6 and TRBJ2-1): GAGVSQSPRYKVTKRGQDVALRCDPISGHVSLYWYRQALGQGPEFLTYFNYEAQQDKSGLPNDRFSAERPEGSISTLTIQRTEQRDSAMYRCASSHSMTGKDNEQFFGPGTRLTVL.

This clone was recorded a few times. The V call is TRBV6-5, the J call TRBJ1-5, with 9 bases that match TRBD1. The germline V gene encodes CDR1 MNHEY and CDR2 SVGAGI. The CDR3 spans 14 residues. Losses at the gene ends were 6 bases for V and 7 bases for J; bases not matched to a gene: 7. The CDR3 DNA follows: TGTGCCAGCAGCCCAGACAGGGGGGGACAGCCCCAGCATTTT. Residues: CASSPDRGGQPQHF.

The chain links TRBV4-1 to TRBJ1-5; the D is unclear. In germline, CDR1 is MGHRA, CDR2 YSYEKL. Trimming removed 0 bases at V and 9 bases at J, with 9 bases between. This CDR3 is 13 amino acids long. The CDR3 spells CASSQDEMRPQHF. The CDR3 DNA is TGCGCCAGCAGCCAAGATGAAATGCGGCCCCAGCATTTT.

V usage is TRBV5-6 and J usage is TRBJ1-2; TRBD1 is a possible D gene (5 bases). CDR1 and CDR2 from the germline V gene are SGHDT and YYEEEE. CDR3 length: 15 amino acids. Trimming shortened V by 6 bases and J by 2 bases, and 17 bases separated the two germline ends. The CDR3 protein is CASTRGVIRNYGYTF. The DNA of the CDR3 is TGTGCCAGCACCCGGGGGGTCATTCGAAACTATGGCTACACCTTC.